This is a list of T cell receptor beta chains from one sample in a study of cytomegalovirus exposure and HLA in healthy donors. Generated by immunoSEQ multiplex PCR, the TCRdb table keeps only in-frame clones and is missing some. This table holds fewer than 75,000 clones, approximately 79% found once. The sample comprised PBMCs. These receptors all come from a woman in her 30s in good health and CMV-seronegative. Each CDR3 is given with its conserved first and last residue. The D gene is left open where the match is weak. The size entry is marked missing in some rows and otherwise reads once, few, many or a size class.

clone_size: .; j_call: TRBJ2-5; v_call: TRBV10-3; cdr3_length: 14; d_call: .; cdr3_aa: CAISQRTTQETQYF; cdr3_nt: TGTGCCATCAGTCAAAGGACTACCCAAGAGACCCAGTACTTC
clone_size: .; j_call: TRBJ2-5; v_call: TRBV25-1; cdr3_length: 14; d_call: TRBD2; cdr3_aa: CASSVRAGAPPEYF; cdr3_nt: TGTGCCAGCAGTGTCCGAGCGGGGGCACCTCCCGAGTACTTC
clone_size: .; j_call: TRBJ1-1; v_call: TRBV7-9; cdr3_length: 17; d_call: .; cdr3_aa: CASSLAWMDGPNTEAFF; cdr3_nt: TGTGCCAGCAGCTTAGCCTGGATGGATGGGCCAAACACTGAAGCTTTCTTT
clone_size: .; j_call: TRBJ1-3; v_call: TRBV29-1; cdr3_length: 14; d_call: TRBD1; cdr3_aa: CSVRDRGQGNTIYF; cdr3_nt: TGCAGCGTTCGGGACAGGGGGCAAGGAAACACCATATATTTT
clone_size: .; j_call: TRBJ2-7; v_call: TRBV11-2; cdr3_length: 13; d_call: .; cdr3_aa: CASSFQGVNEQYF; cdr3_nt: TGTGCCAGCAGCTTTCAGGGTGTAAACGAGCAGTACTTC
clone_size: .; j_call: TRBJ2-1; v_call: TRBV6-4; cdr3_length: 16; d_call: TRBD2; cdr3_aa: CASSDSTSGDGSEQFF; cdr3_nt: TGTGCCAGCAGTGATTCGACTAGCGGGGACGGGAGTGAGCAGTTCTTC
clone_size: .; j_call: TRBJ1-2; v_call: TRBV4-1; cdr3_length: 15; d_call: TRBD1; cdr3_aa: CASSLGTGISYGYTF; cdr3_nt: TGCGCCAGCAGCCTCGGGACAGGGATTTCCTATGGCTACACCTTC
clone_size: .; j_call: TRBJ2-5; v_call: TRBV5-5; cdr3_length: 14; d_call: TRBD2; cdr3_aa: CASSSGLAQETQYF; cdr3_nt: TGTGCCAGCAGCTCGGGACTAGCTCAAGAGACCCAGTACTTC
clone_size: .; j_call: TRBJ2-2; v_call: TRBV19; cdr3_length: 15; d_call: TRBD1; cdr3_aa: CASTPDRALAGELFF; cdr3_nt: TGTGCCAGTACCCCGGACAGGGCATTGGCCGGGGAGCTGTTTTTT
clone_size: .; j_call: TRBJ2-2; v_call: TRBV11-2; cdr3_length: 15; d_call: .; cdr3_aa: CASSLVLGDTGELFF; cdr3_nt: TGTGCCAGCAGCTTAGTCCTGGGAGACACCGGGGAGCTGTTTTTT
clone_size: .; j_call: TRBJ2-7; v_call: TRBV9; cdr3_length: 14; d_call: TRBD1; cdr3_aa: CASSPPGQSYEQYF; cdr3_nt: TGTGCCAGCAGCCCGCCGGGACAGTCCTACGAGCAGTACTTC
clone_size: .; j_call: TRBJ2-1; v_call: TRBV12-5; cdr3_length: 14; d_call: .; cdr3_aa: CASGSNPTRDEQFF; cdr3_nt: TGTGCTAGTGGTTCAAACCCGACTAGGGATGAGCAGTTCTTC
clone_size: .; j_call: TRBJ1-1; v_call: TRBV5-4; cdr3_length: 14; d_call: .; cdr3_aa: CASSLDTYGTEAFF; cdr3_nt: TGTGCCAGCAGTCTGGACACTTATGGGACTGAAGCTTTCTTT
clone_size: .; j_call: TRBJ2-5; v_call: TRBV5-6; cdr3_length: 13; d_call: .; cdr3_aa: CTSSPGVEETQYF; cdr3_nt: TGTACCAGCAGCCCCGGGGTAGAGGAGACCCAGTACTTC
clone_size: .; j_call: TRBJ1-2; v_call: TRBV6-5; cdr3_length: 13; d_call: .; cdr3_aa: CASSYRGGGRHTF; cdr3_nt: TGTGCCAGCAGTTACAGAGGGGGGGGTAGGCACACCTTC
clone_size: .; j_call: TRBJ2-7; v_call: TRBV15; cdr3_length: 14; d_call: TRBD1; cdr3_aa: CATSIGTGNDEQYF; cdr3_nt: TGTGCCACCAGCATCGGGACAGGGAACGACGAGCAGTACTTC
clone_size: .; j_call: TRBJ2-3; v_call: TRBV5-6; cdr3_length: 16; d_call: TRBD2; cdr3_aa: CASSVWAGGLTDTQYF; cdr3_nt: TGTGCCAGCAGCGTTTGGGCGGGAGGTCTCACAGATACGCAGTATTTT
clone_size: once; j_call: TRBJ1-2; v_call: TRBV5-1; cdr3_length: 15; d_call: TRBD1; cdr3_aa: CASSLNTGGRYGYTF; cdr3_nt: TGCGCCAGCAGCTTGAATACAGGGGGCCGCTATGGCTACACCTTC
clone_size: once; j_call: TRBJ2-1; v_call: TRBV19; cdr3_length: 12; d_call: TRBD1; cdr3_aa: CASSIDRVEQFF; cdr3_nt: TGTGCCAGTAGTATCGACAGGGTCGAGCAGTTCTTC
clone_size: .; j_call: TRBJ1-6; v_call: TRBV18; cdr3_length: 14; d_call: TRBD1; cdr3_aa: CASSGDRVNSPLHF; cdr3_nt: TGTGCCAGCTCCGGGGACAGGGTGAATTCACCCCTCCACTTT
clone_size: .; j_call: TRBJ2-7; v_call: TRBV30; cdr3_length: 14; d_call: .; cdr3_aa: CAWSGEVSPYEQYF; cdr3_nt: TGTGCCTGGAGCGGGGAGGTCAGTCCCTACGAGCAGTACTTC
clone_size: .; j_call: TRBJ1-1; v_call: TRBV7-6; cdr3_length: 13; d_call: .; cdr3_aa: CASSSVWNTEAFF; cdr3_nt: TGTGCCAGCAGCTCGGTGTGGAACACTGAAGCTTTCTTT
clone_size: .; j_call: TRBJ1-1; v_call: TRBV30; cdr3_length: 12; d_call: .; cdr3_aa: CAGKRRNTEAFF; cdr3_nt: TGTGCCGGCAAGCGTCGAAACACTGAAGCTTTCTTT
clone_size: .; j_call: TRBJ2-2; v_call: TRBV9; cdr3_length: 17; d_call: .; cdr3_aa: CASSVGSGPRNTGELFF; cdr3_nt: TGTGCCAGCAGCGTAGGGAGCGGGCCACGGAACACCGGGGAGCTGTTTTTT
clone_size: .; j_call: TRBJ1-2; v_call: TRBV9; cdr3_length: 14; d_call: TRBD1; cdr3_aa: CASSVEDRGRGYTF; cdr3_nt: TGTGCCAGCAGCGTAGAGGACAGGGGTAGAGGCTACACCTTC
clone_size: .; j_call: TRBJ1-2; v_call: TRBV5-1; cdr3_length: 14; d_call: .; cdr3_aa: CASSLGSGVYGYTF; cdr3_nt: TGCGCCAGCAGCTTGGGCTCGGGGGTATATGGCTACACCTTC
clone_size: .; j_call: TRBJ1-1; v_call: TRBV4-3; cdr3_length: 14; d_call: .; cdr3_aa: CASSKYHTDREAFF; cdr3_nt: TGCGCCAGCAGCAAATACCACACAGACAGAGAAGCTTTCTTT
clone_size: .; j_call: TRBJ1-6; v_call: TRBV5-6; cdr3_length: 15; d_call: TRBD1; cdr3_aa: CASRGDRGRNSPLHF; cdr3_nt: TGTGCCAGCAGAGGGGACAGGGGGCGGAATTCACCCCTCCACTTT
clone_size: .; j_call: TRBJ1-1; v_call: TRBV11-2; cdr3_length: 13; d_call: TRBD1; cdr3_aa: CASSPDRATEAFF; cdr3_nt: TGTGCCAGCAGCCCGGACAGGGCCACTGAAGCTTTCTTT
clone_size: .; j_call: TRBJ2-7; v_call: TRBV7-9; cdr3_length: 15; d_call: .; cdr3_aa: CASQQLRSGSYEQYF; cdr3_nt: TGTGCCAGTCAGCAGCTACGGAGCGGCTCCTACGAGCAGTACTTC
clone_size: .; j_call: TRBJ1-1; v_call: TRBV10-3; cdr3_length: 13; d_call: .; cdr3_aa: CAISGTANTEAFF; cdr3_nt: TGTGCCATCAGTGGGACAGCGAACACTGAAGCTTTCTTT
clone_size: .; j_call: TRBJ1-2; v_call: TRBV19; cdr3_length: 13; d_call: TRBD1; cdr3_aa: CASSMGTGYGYTF; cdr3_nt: TGTGCCAGTAGTATGGGGACAGGTTATGGCTACACCTTC
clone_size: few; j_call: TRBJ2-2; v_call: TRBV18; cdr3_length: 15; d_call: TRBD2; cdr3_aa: CASSLLAGNTGELFF; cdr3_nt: TGTGCCAGCTCACTGCTAGCGGGGAACACCGGGGAGCTGTTTTTT